The T cell receptor beta chain under discussion was sequenced for a study of blood T cell repertoires in COVID-19. Source study methods: By means of reference gene primer amplification, nucleated cell counts were estimated. TCRdb keeps only in-frame clones here, not all; method: immunoSEQ multiplex PCR. V and J calls and clone size come straight from that table; D and trimming were deduced from the DNA. The data contain about 200,000 clones, about 80% of them singletons. Trimming removed 6 bases from V and 4 bases from J; junction bases left unmatched: 5. The CDR3 has 13 residues. The germline CDR1 and CDR2 sequences are PRHDT and FYEKMQ (reference sequence).

The sample taken for sequencing was peripheral blood. The chain combines TRBV13 with TRBJ1-1, with TRBD1 matching 7 bases. The TCR sequence derives from a man aged 60 to 75 with acute or convalescent COVID-19. CDR3 coding DNA: TGTGCCAGCAGTCCCAGGGGGATCACTGAAGCTTTCTTT. This codes for CASSPRGITEAFF.